This TCR beta chain is drawn from a study of CXCR3-negative and CXCR3-positive naive CD8 T cells. Germline-derived CDR1 and CDR2 are SNHLY and FYNNEI. This CDR3 is 18 amino acids long. On this clonotype itself: Its antigen is not identified.

Libraries were UMI-labeled 5' RACE TRB cDNA. After re-calling the 5' RACE reads, TCRdb lists one entry per CDR3 protein, DNA absent. Here the sample table reports about 130,000 distinct CDR3 sequences. CD45RO-CCR7+CD27+CD95- cells counted as naive CD8+ T cells. Study-level findings and limits: Naive cells, whether CXCR3-negative or CXCR3-positive, had similar TRBV-TRBJ usage, while memory cells differed.

Sequencing input: naive CXCR3- CD8+ T cells from blood. Stated subset: CD45RO-CCR7+CD27+CD95- naive CD8+ T cells lacking CXCR3 (TNR3-). This clonotype was sampled from a human donor in good health. Some clones in this sample may be carry-over from other donors' samples. The genes are TRBV2 and TRBJ2-2; TCRdb gives TRBD2 as the D gene, but with no DNA this cannot be confirmed. CDR3 amino acids: CASSEALGTSGRTGELFF.